The 17 T cell receptor beta chains reported below all come from one sample, sequenced in a study of T cells after yellow fever vaccination. TCRdb redid the calling of the 5' RACE reads with MiXCR, one entry per CDR3 protein. The sample contains hundreds of thousands of distinct CDR3 sequences, 8.7% of which appear only once. This specimen was PBMCs, taken on the day of the first yellow fever vaccination. The source is a young man who received the YFV17D yellow fever vaccine.

This clonotype turned up a few times. V gene TRBV12-3 or TRBV12-4 combines with J gene TRBJ1-5; D is unclear. Deletions cut 3 bases from V and 6 bases from J, with 6 bases between. CDR3 length: 12 amino acids. Here the CDR3 reads CASSFPGQPQHF. DNA of the CDR3: TGTGCCAGCAGTTTCCCAGGTCAGCCCCAGCATTTT.

This clonotype was seen only a few times. The chain links TRBV11-2 to TRBJ2-5; D uncertain. The CDR3 runs to 15 residues. V lost 3 bases and J 4 bases, leaving 15 bases between the germline ends. Germline V gene data show CDR1 as SGHAT and CDR2 as FQNNGV. CDR3 loop: CASSFSPSRTETQYF. CDR3 DNA: TGTGCCAGCAGCTTTTCCCCAAGCAGGACAGAGACCCAGTACTTC.

This clonotype was seen more than once but under ten times. The V gene is TRBV6-1, the J gene TRBJ1-1, with a possible D match to TRBD1 (5 bases). V was cut by 3 bases and J by 0 bases, with 11 bases left in between. CDR1 is MNHNS and CDR2 is SASEGT in the germline V gene. This CDR3 comprises 15 residues. Here the CDR3 DNA reads TGTGCCAGCAGTGACCCCCTGACAGTGAACACTGAAGCTTTCTTT. Translated, it gives CASSDPLTVNTEAFF.

This chain connects TRBV19 to TRBJ1-6, with D perhaps TRBD1 (6 bases). The CDR3 covers 14 residues. Per germline, CDR1 LNHDA and CDR2 SQIVND (reference sequence). V was shortened by 5 bases and J by 7 bases, with 12 bases between the two germline ends. In DNA form, the CDR3 reads TGTGCCAGTAGTTCATGGACAGAAAATTCACCCCTCCACTTT. Translation gives CASSSWTENSPLHF.

The chain's CDR3 is CASSLAGRAGELFF. The CDR3 DNA is TGTGCCAGCAGCTTAGCTGGGCGCGCCGGGGAGCTGTTTTTT. This chain uses TRBV7-9 with TRBJ2-2; D unresolved. Trimming took off 0 bases at V and 6 bases at J, with 8 bases between the two ends. CDR3 size: 14 residues. Germline V CDR1 and CDR2: SEHNR, FQNEAQ (reference sequence).

This clonotype occurred many times. V is TRBV14 and J is TRBJ1-4; D is uncertain. V shed 0 bases and J shed 3 bases, with 8 bases lying between them. This CDR3 is 15 amino acids long. Germline values: CDR1 SGHDN, CDR2 FVKESK. The CDR3 sequence: CASSQEWASNEKLFF. CDR3 DNA sequence: TGTGCCAGCAGCCAAGAATGGGCTTCTAATGAAAAACTGTTTTTT.

This clonotype was recorded a few times. The genes are TRBV11-2 and TRBJ2-7; the match to TRBD1 covers 7 bases. The V and J ends lost 3 bases and 1 base, in that order; junction bases with no gene match: 6. The CDR3 consists of 15 residues. Germline V CDR1 and CDR2: SGHAT, FQNNGV. The CDR3 protein is CASSFLSGQSYEQYV. The CDR3 DNA follows: TGTGCCAGCAGCTTTCTATCGGGACAGTCCTACGAGCAGTACGTC.

This clonotype was seen repeatedly, ten times or more. The rearrangement uses TRBV7-2 and TRBJ2-7; 7 nucleotides match TRBD1. From germline, CDR1 is SGHTA and CDR2 FQGNSA. CDR3 length: 15 amino acids. Losses at the gene ends were 5 bases for V and 0 bases for J; bases not matched to a gene: 7. This chain's CDR3 is CASSPRGLSSYEQYF. CDR3 in DNA: TGTGCCAGCAGCCCTAGGGGGCTTAGCTCCTACGAGCAGTACTTC. Full variable domain (remainder filled in from reference TRBV7-2 and TRBJ2-7): GAGVSQSPSNKVTEKGKDVELRCDPISGHTALYWYRQSLGQGLEFLIYFQGNSAPDKSGLPSDRFSAERTGGSVSTLTIQRTQQEDSAVYLCASSPRGLSSYEQYFGPGTRLTVT.

This clonotype showed up just a few times. The chain employs TRBV5-1 and TRBJ2-7; D perhaps matches TRBD1 (6 bases). The V and J ends lost 2 bases and 5 bases respectively, with 14 bases between them. Germline CDR1 is SGHRS and CDR2 is YFSETQ. The CDR3 has 14 amino acids. The CDR3 DNA reads TGCGCCAGCAGCTTCGCCTCCGGGACAAACGAGCAGTACTTC. It encodes CASSFASGTNEQYF.

The chain is built from TRBV29-1 and TRBJ2-1, with a weak D call TRBD1 (5 bases). CDR3 length: 12 residues. Germline CDR1 reads SQVTM; CDR2 reads ANQGSEA. With 4 bases removed from V and 8 bases from J, the gap between germline ends came to 12 bases. The CDR3 nucleotides are TGCAGCGTTGTATCCAGGGCAGATGAGCAGTTCTTC. It yields the protein CSVVSRADEQFF.

This clonotype showed up just a few times. This sequence joins TRBV4-1 and TRBJ1-4; the match to TRBD1 covers 9 bases. The CDR3 is made up of 18 amino acids. The V segment lost 1 base and the J segment 8 bases; nucleotides outside the gene matches: 14. Germline CDR1 is MGHRA and CDR2 is YSYEKL. The CDR3 region is CASSQVPYKQGAGEKLFF. Here the CDR3 DNA reads TGCGCCAGCAGCCAAGTCCCTTATAAACAGGGGGCAGGGGAAAAACTGTTTTTT.

The chain has TRBV28 and TRBJ1-5; possibly TRBD1 for D (5 bases). CDR1 is MDHEN and CDR2 is SYDVKM in the germline V gene. V lost 6 bases and J lost 2, with 20 bases in between. This CDR3 has 17 amino acids. CDR3 sequence: CASSSPEGRARNQPQHF. In nucleotides, the CDR3 is TGTGCCAGCAGCTCCCCAGAAGGCAGGGCCCGCAATCAGCCCCAGCATTTT.

This clonotype was found a few times. This chain links TRBV11-2 with TRBJ2-5, with 10 bases fitting TRBD2. Germline trimming cut 7 bases from V and 3 bases from J; bases unmatched to any gene: 17. The germline CDR1 and CDR2 sequences are SGHAT and FQNNGV. The CDR3 covers 18 residues. The CDR3, as DNA: TGTGCCAGCACCCCCTGGCTAGCGGGGGACCGATCGAAAGAGACCCAGTACTTC. Protein product: CASTPWLAGDRSKETQYF.

This clonotype was observed a few times. J is TRBJ2-5 and V is TRBV5-1, with 14 bases matching TRBD2. The germline V gene has CDR1 SGHRS and CDR2 YFSETQ. V was clipped by 6 bases and J by 3 bases; unmatched bases: 7. This CDR3 has 16 amino acids. CDR3 DNA sequence: TGCGCCAGCAAGGCCCAGGGACTAGCGGGAGAAGAGACCCAGTACTTC. Residues: CASKAQGLAGEETQYF.

This clonotype was found a few times. The rearrangement uses TRBV15 and TRBJ1-2; D unclear. The CDR3 consists of 15 residues. The germline V and J ends were trimmed by 0 bases and 4 bases, with 12 bases remaining between them. CDR1 and CDR2 from the germline V gene are LNHNV and YYDKDF (reference sequence). The CDR3 spells CATSRDRGRVYGYTF. The CDR3 DNA follows: TGTGCCACCAGCAGAGATCGAGGGCGCGTCTATGGCTACACCTTC.

This clonotype appeared many times. The gene calls are TRBV30 and TRBJ2-1; no reliable D call. V lost 3 bases and J lost 8, with 14 bases in between. In germline, CDR1 is GTSNPN, CDR2 SVGIG (reference sequence). This CDR3 comprises 13 residues. DNA for the CDR3: TGTGCCTGGAGGGGTCTGTTGGGCGATGAGCAGTTCTTC. Its translation: CAWRGLLGDEQFF.

Worth noting for this clonotype: Given a much more abundant clone one base away, this may be a read error. The V gene is TRBV12-3 or TRBV12-4, the J gene TRBJ2-7; D unresolved. V shed 8 bases and J shed 1 base, with 12 bases lying between them. The CDR3 covers 13 residues. CDR3: CASSSSGSYEQYV. The CDR3 DNA follows: TGTGCCAGCTCCTCCTCCGGATCCTACGAGCAGTACGTC.